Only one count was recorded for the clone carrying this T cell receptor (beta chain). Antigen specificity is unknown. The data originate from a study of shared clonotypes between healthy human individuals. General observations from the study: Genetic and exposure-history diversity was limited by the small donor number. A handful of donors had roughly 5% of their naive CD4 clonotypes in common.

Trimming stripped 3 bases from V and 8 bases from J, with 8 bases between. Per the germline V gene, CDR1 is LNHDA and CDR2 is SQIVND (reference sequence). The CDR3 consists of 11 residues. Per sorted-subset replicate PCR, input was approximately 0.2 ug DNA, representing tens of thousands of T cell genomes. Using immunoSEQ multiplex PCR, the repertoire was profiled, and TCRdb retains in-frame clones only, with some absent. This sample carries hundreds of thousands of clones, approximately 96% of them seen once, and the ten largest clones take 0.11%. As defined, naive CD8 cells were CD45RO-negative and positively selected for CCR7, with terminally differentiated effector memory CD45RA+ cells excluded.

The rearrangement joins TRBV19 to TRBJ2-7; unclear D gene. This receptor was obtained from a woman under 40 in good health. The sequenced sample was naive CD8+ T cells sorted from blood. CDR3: CASSMGKKQYF. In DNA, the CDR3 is TGTGCCAGTAGTATGGGGAAAAAGCAGTACTTC.